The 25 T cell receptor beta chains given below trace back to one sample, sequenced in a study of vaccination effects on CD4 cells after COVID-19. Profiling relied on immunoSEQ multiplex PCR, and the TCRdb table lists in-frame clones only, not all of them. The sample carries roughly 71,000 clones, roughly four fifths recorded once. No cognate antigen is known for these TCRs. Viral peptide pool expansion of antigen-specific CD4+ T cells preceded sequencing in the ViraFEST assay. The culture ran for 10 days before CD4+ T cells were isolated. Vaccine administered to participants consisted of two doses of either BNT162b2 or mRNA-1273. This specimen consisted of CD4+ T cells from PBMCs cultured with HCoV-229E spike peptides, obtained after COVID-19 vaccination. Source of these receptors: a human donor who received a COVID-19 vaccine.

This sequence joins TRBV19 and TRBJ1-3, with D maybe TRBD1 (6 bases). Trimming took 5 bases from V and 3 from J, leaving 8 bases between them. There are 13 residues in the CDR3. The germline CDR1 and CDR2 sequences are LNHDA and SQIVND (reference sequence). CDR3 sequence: CASSRDNGNTIYF. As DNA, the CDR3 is TGTGCCAGTAGTCGGGACAATGGAAACACCATATATTTT.

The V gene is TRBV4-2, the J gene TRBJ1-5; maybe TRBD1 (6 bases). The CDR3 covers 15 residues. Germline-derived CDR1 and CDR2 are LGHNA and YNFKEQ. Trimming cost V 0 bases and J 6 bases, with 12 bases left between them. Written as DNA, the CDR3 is TGTGCCAGCAGCCAAGAATCTACAGGGACTCAGCCCCAGCATTTT. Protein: CASSQESTGTQPQHF.

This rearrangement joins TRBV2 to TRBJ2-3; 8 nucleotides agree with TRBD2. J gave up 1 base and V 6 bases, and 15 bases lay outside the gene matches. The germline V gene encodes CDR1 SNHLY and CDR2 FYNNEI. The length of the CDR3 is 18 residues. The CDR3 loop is CASRYRLAAGARTDTQYF. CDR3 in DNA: TGTGCCAGCAGATACCGGCTTGCAGCGGGGGCCCGCACAGATACGCAGTATTTT.

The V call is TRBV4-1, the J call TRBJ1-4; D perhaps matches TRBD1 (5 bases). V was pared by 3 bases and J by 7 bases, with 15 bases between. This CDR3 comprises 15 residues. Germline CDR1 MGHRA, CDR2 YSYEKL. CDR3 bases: TGCGCCAGCAGCCATTGGGCCCCGGGGGGTGAAAAACTGTTTTTT. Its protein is CASSHWAPGGEKLFF.

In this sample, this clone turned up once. The chain's CDR3 is CASSLTGGVGQETQYF. For the CDR3, the DNA is TGCGCCAGCAGCTTAACAGGGGGCGTAGGTCAAGAGACCCAGTACTTC. The chain joins TRBV5-1 to TRBJ2-5; TRBD1 agrees at 9 bases. With 2 bases clipped from V and 2 bases from J, the junction kept 7 bases outside the gene matches. Germline V gene data show CDR1 as SGHRS and CDR2 as YFSETQ. The CDR3 is 16 residues long.

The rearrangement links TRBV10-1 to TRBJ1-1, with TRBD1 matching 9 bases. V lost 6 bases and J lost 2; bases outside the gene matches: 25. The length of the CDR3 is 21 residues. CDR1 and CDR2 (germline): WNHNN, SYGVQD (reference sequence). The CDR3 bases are TGCGCCAGCAGCCCCGGGACAGGGAGGGGCCAGCTAATGCGGGACAACACTGAAGCTTTCTTT. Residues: CASSPGTGRGQLMRDNTEAFF.

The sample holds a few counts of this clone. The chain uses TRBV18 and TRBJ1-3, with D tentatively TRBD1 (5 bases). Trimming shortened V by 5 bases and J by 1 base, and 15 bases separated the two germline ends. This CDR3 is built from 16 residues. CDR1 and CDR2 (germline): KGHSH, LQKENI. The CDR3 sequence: CASSESGFISGNTIYF. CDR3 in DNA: TGTGCCAGCTCAGAATCAGGGTTCATTTCTGGAAACACCATATATTTT.

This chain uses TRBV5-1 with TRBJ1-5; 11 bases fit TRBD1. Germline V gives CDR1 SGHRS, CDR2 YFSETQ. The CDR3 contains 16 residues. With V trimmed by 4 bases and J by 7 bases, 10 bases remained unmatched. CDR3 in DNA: TGCGCCAGCAGCCCAGGACAGGGGGCAGTCCCCCAGCCCCAGCATTTT. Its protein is CASSPGQGAVPQPQHF.

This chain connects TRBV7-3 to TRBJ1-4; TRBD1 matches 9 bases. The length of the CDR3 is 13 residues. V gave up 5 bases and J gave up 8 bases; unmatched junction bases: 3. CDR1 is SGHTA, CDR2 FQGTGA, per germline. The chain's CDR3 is CASSPGQGEKLFF. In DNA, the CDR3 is TGTGCCAGCAGCCCGGGACAGGGAGAAAAACTGTTTTTT.

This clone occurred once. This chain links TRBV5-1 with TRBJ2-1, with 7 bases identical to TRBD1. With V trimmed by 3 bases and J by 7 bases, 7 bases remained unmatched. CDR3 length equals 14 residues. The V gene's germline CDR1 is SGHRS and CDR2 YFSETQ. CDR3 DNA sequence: TGCGCCAGCAGCTCAGGGGGTCCGGGGAATGAGCAGTTCTTC. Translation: CASSSGGPGNEQFF.

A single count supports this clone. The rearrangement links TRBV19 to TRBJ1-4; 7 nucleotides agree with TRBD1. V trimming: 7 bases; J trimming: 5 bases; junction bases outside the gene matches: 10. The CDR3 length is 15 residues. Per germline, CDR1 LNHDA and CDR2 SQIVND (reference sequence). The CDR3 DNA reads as TGTGCCAGTACGACACGCTGGGACAGAAATGAAAAACTGTTTTTT. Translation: CASTTRWDRNEKLFF.

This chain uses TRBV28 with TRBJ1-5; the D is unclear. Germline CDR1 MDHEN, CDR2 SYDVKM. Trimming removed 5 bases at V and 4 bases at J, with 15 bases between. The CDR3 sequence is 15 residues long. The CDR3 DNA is TGTGCCAGCAGTATTCGGGTGGAGAAAAATCAGCCCCAGCATTTT. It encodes CASSIRVEKNQPQHF. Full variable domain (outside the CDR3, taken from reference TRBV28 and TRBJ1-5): DVKVTQSSRYLVKRTGEKVFLECVQDMDHENMFWYRQDPGLGLRLIYFSYDVKMKEKGDIPEGYSVSREKKERFSLILESASTNQTSMYLCASSIRVEKNQPQHFGDGTRLSIL.

CDR3 amino acids: CASIPAPRTEAFF. CDR3 nucleotide sequence: TGTGCCAGTATCCCCGCCCCGAGAACTGAAGCTTTCTTT. J is TRBJ1-1 and V is TRBV19; D gene unclear. This CDR3 spans 13 amino acids. Per the germline V gene, CDR1 is LNHDA and CDR2 is SQIVND (reference sequence). Trimming pared 7 bases from V and 5 bases from J, leaving 14 bases between. The variable domain in full, with the rest retrieved from reference TRBV19 and TRBJ1-1, is DGGITQSPKYLFRKEGQNVTLSCEQNLNHDAMYWYRQDPGQGLRLIYYSQIVNDFQKGDIAEGYSVSREKKESFPLTVTSAQKNPTAFYLCASIPAPRTEAFFGQGTRLTVV.

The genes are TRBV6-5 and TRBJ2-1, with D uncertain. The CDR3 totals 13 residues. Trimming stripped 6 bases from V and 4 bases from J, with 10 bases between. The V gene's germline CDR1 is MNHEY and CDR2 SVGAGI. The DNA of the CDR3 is TGTGCCAGCAGGCAGACAAGGTACAATGAGCAGTTCTTC. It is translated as CASRQTRYNEQFF.

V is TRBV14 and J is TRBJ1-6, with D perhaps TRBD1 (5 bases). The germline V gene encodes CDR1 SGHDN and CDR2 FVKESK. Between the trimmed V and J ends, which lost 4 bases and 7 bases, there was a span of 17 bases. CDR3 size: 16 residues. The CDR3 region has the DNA TGTGCCAGCAGCCTCTTCTCCAGGGTCCAAAATTCACCCCTCCACTTT. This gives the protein CASSLFSRVQNSPLHF.

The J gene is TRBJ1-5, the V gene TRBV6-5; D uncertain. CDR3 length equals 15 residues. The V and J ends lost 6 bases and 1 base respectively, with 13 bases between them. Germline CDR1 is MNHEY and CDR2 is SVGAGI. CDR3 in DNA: TGTGCCAGCAGGATGTTCCGGGAAAGCAATCAGCCCCAGCATTTT. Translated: CASRMFRESNQPQHF.

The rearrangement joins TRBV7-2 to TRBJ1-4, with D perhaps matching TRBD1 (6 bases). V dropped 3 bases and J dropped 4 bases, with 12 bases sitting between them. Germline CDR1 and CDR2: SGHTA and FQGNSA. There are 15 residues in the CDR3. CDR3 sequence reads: CASSFAGAVNEKLFF. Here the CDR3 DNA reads TGTGCCAGCAGCTTCGCAGGGGCCGTTAATGAAAAACTGTTTTTT.

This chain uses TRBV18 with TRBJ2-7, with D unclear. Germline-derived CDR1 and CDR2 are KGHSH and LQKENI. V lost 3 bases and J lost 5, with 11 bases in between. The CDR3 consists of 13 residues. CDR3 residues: CASSPSRGDEQYV. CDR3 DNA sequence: TGTGCCAGCTCACCTAGCAGAGGCGACGAGCAGTACGTC.

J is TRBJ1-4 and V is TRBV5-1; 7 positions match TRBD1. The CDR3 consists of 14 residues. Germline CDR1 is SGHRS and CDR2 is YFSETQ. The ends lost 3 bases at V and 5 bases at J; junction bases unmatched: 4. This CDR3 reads CASSSQGSNEKLFF. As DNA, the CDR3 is TGCGCCAGCAGCTCACAGGGGAGCAATGAAAAACTGTTTTTT.

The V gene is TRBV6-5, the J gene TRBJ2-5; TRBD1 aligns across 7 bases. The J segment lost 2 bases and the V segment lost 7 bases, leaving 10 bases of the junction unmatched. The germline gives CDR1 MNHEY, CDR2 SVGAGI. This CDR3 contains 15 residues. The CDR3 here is CASKEGALRQETQYF. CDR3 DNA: TGTGCCAGCAAAGAGGGGGCGCTTCGTCAAGAGACCCAGTACTTC.

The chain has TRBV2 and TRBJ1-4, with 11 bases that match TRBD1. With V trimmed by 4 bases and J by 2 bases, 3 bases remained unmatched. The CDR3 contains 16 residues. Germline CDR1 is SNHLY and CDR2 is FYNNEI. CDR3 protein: CASSGDRGGTNEKLFF. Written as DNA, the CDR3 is TGTGCCAGCAGTGGGGACAGGGGGGGCACTAATGAAAAACTGTTTTTT.

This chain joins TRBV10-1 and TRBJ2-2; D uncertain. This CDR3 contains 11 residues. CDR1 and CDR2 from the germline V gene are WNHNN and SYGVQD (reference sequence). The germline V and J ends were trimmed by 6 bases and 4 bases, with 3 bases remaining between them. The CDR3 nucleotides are TGCGCCAGCAGGGGCACCGGGGAGCTGTTTTTT. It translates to CASRGTGELFF.

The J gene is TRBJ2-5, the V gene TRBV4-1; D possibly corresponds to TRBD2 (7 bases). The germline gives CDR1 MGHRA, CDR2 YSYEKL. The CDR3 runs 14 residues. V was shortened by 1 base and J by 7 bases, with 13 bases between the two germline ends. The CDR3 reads CASSQGEGVGTQYF. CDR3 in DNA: TGCGCCAGCAGCCAAGGGGAGGGGGTAGGGACCCAGTACTTC.

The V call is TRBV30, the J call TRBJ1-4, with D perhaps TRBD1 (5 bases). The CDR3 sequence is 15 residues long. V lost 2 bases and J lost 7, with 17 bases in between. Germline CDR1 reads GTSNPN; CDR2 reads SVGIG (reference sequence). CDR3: CAWSPGRTPGEKLFF. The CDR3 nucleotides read TGTGCCTGGAGTCCGGGGCGGACCCCTGGTGAAAAACTGTTTTTT.

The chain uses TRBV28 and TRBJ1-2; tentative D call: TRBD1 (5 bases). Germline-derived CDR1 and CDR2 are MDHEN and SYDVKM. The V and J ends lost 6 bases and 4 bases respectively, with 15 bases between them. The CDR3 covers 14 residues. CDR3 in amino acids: CASSRPRGGYGYTF. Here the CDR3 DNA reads TGTGCCAGCAGCAGGCCTCGGGGGGGCTATGGCTACACCTTC.